This T cell receptor (beta chain) was captured by sequencing in a study of early T cells in non-severe SARS-CoV-2 infection. This clonotype was detected only a few times. The CDR3 contains 13 residues. V shed 8 bases and J shed 2 bases, with 12 bases lying between them. Germline CDR1 MGHDK, CDR2 SYGVNS. Each CDR3 protein is one row after TCRdb ran MiXCR on the 5' RACE reads. The sample lists tens of thousands of distinct CDR3 sequences, 9.9% occurring once. The receptor comes from an adult who was a healthcare worker with PCR-confirmed SARS-CoV-2 infection or an uninfected control (not recorded which). This sequence joins TRBV25-1 and TRBJ1-1; no reliable D call. Sequencing was performed on whole blood. CDR3 nucleotide sequence: TGTGCCAGCCGGCTTGGGGAAAACACTGAAGCTTTCTTT. This encodes CASRLGENTEAFF.